The 27 T cell receptor beta chains below come from one sample, sequenced in a study of blood T cell repertoires in COVID-19. Clones were read by immunoSEQ multiplex PCR, and TCRdb kept only the in-frame ones, dropping some. Among 75,000 to 80,000 clones listed, about 88% were seen once. The sequenced sample was peripheral blood. These receptors were taken from a human donor in a cohort sampled during active COVID-19.

V usage is TRBV18 and J usage is TRBJ2-3; D gene uncertain. Trimming cost V 1 base and J 6 bases, with 8 bases left between them. The CDR3 has 13 residues. The germline CDR1 and CDR2 sequences are KGHSH and LQKENI. The CDR3 is CASSPRLRDTQYF. The CDR3 region has the DNA TGTGCCAGCTCACCACGATTGAGGGATACGCAGTATTTT. The full variable domain, with the rest looked up from reference TRBV18 and TRBJ2-3, is NAGVMQNPRHLVRRRGQEARLRCSPMKGHSHVYWYRQLPEEGLKFMVYLQKENIIDESGMPKERFSAEFPKEGPSILRIQQVVRGDSAAYFCASSPRLRDTQYFGPGTRLTVL.

The gene calls are TRBV3-1 (or the pseudogene TRBV3-2) and TRBJ2-6; 10 bases fit TRBD1. Trimming took 1 base from V and 1 from J; bases not matched to a gene: 7. Germline V lookup: CDR1 LGHDT, CDR2 YNNKEL (reference sequence). The CDR3 is 19 amino acids. The CDR3 coding sequence is TGTGCCAGCAGCCAAGCCCTGACAGGGGGCCTATCTGGGGCCAACGTCCTGACTTTC. Residues: CASSQALTGGLSGANVLTF.

J is TRBJ1-2 and V is TRBV7-2; D call uncertain. The CDR3 loop spans 13 amino acids. Germline CDR1 SGHTA, CDR2 FQGNSA. Trimming removed 4 bases at V and 0 bases at J, with 6 bases between. The CDR3 bases are TGTGCCAGCAGCTCCCGCGCTAACTATGGCTACACCTTC. Its protein is CASSSRANYGYTF.

This clone was seen a few times. This sequence joins TRBV9 and TRBJ2-2; perhaps TRBD2 as D (5 bases). The CDR3 spans 12 residues. Trimming removed 6 bases at V and 5 bases at J, with 8 bases between. CDR1 is SGDLS, CDR2 YYNGEE, per germline. The CDR3 sequence is CASTLGTGELFF. In DNA, the CDR3 is TGTGCCAGCACACTAGGAACCGGGGAGCTGTTTTTT.

This clone was picked up one time. This chain connects TRBV4-1 to TRBJ2-3; a possible D gene is TRBD1 (6 bases). V shed 4 bases and J shed 2 bases, with 19 bases lying between them. Looked up from germline, CDR1 is MGHRA and CDR2 is YSYEKL. The CDR3 totals 17 residues. The CDR3 region is CASSPTRDKDYTDTQYF. CDR3 in DNA: TGCGCCAGCAGCCCAACAAGGGACAAAGACTACACAGATACGCAGTATTTT.

The chain is built from TRBV4-2 and TRBJ2-2; 9 positions match TRBD1. With V trimmed by 1 base and J by 1 base, 1 base remained unmatched. The CDR3 has 16 amino acids. Germline V gives CDR1 LGHNA, CDR2 YNFKEQ. CDR3 nucleotides: TGTGCCAGCAGCCAAGTGACAGGGGGGAACACCGGGGAGCTGTTTTTT. Translation gives CASSQVTGGNTGELFF.

The chain recombines TRBV7-8 with TRBJ1-2; D call uncertain. Germline-derived CDR1 and CDR2 are SGHVS and FQNEAQ. The V gene lost 2 bases and the J gene lost 0 bases, with 4 bases spanning the gap. The CDR3 contains 13 residues. The CDR3 here is CASSLIANYGYTF. The CDR3 DNA sequence: TGTGCCAGCAGCTTAATAGCTAACTATGGCTACACCTTC.

This rearrangement joins TRBV15 to TRBJ1-1; D uncertain. The germline V gene encodes CDR1 LNHNV and CDR2 YYDKDF (reference sequence). The CDR3 totals 11 residues. With 5 bases removed from V and 5 bases from J, the gap between germline ends came to 6 bases. This CDR3 reads CATSVGTEAFF. The CDR3 nucleotides are TGTGCCACCAGCGTCGGGACTGAAGCTTTCTTT.

The rearrangement links TRBV18 to TRBJ2-2; D perhaps matches TRBD2 (6 bases). This CDR3 spans 18 amino acids. With 4 bases removed from V and 1 base from J, the gap between germline ends came to 19 bases. CDR1 is KGHSH and CDR2 is LQKENI in the germline V gene. CDR3 protein: CASSRAGGGDVNTGELFF. CDR3 in DNA: TGTGCCAGCTCACGGGCCGGGGGAGGTGACGTGAACACCGGGGAGCTGTTTTTT.

This clone appeared a single time. The V gene is TRBV7-2, the J gene TRBJ2-5; 9 bases line up with TRBD2. Trimming took 6 bases from V and 2 from J; bases not matched to a gene: 4. The length of the CDR3 is 14 residues. Germline V lookup: CDR1 SGHTA, CDR2 FQGNSA. The CDR3 DNA reads as TGTGCCAGCAGTCTAGCGGGGAGTCAAGAGACCCAGTACTTC. This encodes CASSLAGSQETQYF. The full variable domain, rest sourced from reference TRBV7-2 and TRBJ2-5, is GAGVSQSPSNKVTEKGKDVELRCDPISGHTALYWYRQSLGQGLEFLIYFQGNSAPDKSGLPSDRFSAERTGGSVSTLTIQRTQQEDSAVYLCASSLAGSQETQYFGPGTRLLVL.

J is TRBJ2-2 and V is TRBV18, with a weak D call TRBD1 (5 bases). CDR1 KGHSH and CDR2 LQKENI come from the germline V gene. The V end lost 2 bases, the J end lost 4 bases, and 17 bases lay between the germline ends. This CDR3 is built from 17 residues. CDR3 DNA sequence: TGTGCCAGCTCACCAAAGTTCCAGGGAATGGGCACCGGGGAGCTGTTTTTT. Protein: CASSPKFQGMGTGELFF.

The chain has TRBV11-1 and TRBJ1-4; D may be TRBD1 (6 bases). V was cut by 4 bases and J by 7 bases, with 16 bases left in between. The CDR3 is 15 amino acids. The germline V gene has CDR1 SGHAT and CDR2 FQDESV (reference sequence). As DNA, the CDR3 is TGTGCCAGCAGCTCCGGACAGACTTTACGTGAAAAACTGTTTTTT. Protein sequence: CASSSGQTLREKLFF. The full variable domain, rest sourced from reference TRBV11-1 and TRBJ1-4, is EAEVAQSPRYKITEKSQAVAFWCDPISGHATLYWYRQILGQGPELLVQFQDESVVDDSQLPKDRFSAERLKGVDSTLKIQPAELGDSAMYLCASSSGQTLREKLFFGSGTQLSVL.

V is TRBV7-6 and J is TRBJ2-2, with a tentative D call TRBD1 (5 bases). The CDR3 is 18 amino acids. Germline CDR1 SGHVS, CDR2 FNYEAQ. Trimming removed 3 bases from V and 0 bases from J, with 17 bases in between. CDR3: CASSFLDRRLSNTGELFF. CDR3 bases: TGTGCCAGCAGCTTCCTCGACAGAAGGCTGTCGAACACCGGGGAGCTGTTTTTT.

The chain uses TRBV5-6 and TRBJ1-6, with 10 nucleotides matching TRBD1. This CDR3 has 16 amino acids. Germline CDR1 and CDR2: SGHDT and YYEEEE. V was pared by 1 base and J by 5 bases, with 3 bases of the junction left unmatched. DNA of the CDR3: TGTGCCAGCAGCTTGCCGGGACAGGGGAATAATTCACCCCTCCACTTT. Translation: CASSLPGQGNNSPLHF. Filled out from reference TRBV5-6 and TRBJ1-6, the complete variable domain reads DAGVTQSPTHLIKTRGQQVTLRCSPKSGHDTVSWYQQALGQGPQFIFQYYEEEERQRGNFPDRFSGHQFPNYSSELNVNALLLGDSALYLCASSLPGQGNNSPLHFGNGTRLTVT.

The V call is TRBV9, the J call TRBJ1-5, with D possibly TRBD1 on 6 matching bases. CDR3 size: 14 residues. CDR1 and CDR2 (germline): SGDLS, YYNGEE. Trimming left V 4 bases short and J 6 bases short, with 14 bases between. CDR3 region: CASSPSGVPQPQHF. The CDR3 DNA sequence: TGTGCCAGCAGCCCTTCAGGGGTACCTCAGCCCCAGCATTTT.

Turning to this clone: Additional DNA sequences in this sample encode the identical CDR3. The chain is built from TRBV15 and TRBJ2-7; 8 nucleotides agree with TRBD1. The trim removed 0 bases at V and 2 bases at J, leaving 0 bases unmatched. Germline V gene data show CDR1 as LNHNV and CDR2 as YYDKDF (reference sequence). The CDR3 totals 14 residues. The CDR3 coding sequence is TGTGCCACCAGCAGAGACAGGGGGCCCTACGAGCAGTACTTC. Encoded protein: CATSRDRGPYEQYF.

The chain recombines TRBV9 with TRBJ1-3; 8 bases are shared with TRBD1. This CDR3 contains 17 residues. Germline values: CDR1 SGDLS, CDR2 YYNGEE. V shed 7 bases and J 2 bases; nucleotides not matched to a gene: 14. Here the CDR3 reads CASGPGGVSSAGNTIYF. For the CDR3, the DNA is TGTGCCAGCGGGCCAGGGGGCGTAAGTTCGGCTGGAAACACCATATATTTT.

The chain joins TRBV30 to TRBJ2-5, with 7 nucleotides matching TRBD2. This CDR3 comprises 13 residues. Germline assignment: CDR1 GTSNPN and CDR2 SVGIG (reference sequence). V shed 4 bases and J 2 bases; nucleotides not matched to a gene: 4. The chain's CDR3 is CAWMGGKQETQYF. The CDR3 nucleotides read TGTGCCTGGATGGGGGGGAAGCAAGAGACCCAGTACTTC.

This chain uses TRBV5-1 with TRBJ1-2, with a weak D call TRBD1 (6 bases). Trimming took off 2 bases at V and 5 bases at J, with 19 bases between the two ends. The CDR3 is made up of 16 amino acids. Germline assignment: CDR1 SGHRS and CDR2 YFSETQ. In DNA form, the CDR3 reads TGCGCCAGCAGCTTTGGGGCGGGAGAGGGGACATATGGCTACACCTTC. This translates into CASSFGAGEGTYGYTF.

This chain connects TRBV19 to TRBJ2-7; TRBD1 agrees at 9 bases. Germline CDR1 reads LNHDA; CDR2 reads SQIVND (reference sequence). The CDR3 contains 18 residues. V was clipped by 3 bases and J by 4 bases; unmatched bases: 16. CDR3 bases: TGTGCCAGTAGTATCGGGCACCCCGGGACAGGGAGATGGTACGAGCAGTACTTC. It translates to CASSIGHPGTGRWYEQYF.

V and J are TRBV19 and TRBJ1-1; the match to TRBD1 covers 8 bases. This CDR3 is built from 14 residues. Germline V CDR1 and CDR2: LNHDA, SQIVND (reference sequence). V was pared by 7 bases and J by 0 bases, with 4 bases of the junction left unmatched. The DNA for the CDR3 is TGTGCCAGTAAGGGGGACAGGCTGAACACTGAAGCTTTCTTT. It encodes CASKGDRLNTEAFF.

This clone was detected once. The chain carries TRBV27 and TRBJ1-2, with TRBD1 identical over 8 bases. Germline CDR1 reads MNHEY; CDR2 reads SMNVEV (reference sequence). V shed 4 bases, J shed 3 bases, and the junction held 4 bases outside the gene matches. CDR3 length: 14 amino acids. The CDR3 sequence is CASSYQGADYGYTF. The DNA for the CDR3 is TGTGCCAGCAGTTATCAGGGGGCGGACTATGGCTACACCTTC.

This chain joins TRBV2 and TRBJ1-5; a possible D gene is TRBD1 (5 bases). Trimming took 6 bases from V and 5 from J, leaving 14 bases between them. This CDR3 contains 14 residues. Germline values: CDR1 SNHLY, CDR2 FYNNEI. CDR3 DNA: TGTGCCAGCAGCCCACCTTGGGGGGATCAGCCCCAGCATTTT. Protein product: CASSPPWGDQPQHF.

J is TRBJ1-5 and V is TRBV5-1; 7 bases are a match to TRBD1. Germline CDR1 and CDR2: SGHRS and YFSETQ. V was pared by 3 bases and J by 1 base, with 4 bases of the junction left unmatched. This CDR3 spans 15 amino acids. Here the CDR3 DNA reads TGCGCCAGCAGCTACGGGACAGAGAGCAATCAGCCCCAGCATTTT. This codes for CASSYGTESNQPQHF.

This chain links TRBV4-1 with TRBJ2-1; TRBD2 matches at 7 bases. With V trimmed by 0 bases and J by 5 bases, 4 bases remained unmatched. Germline CDR1 and CDR2: MGHRA and YSYEKL. The length of the CDR3 is 15 residues. CDR3 bases: TGCGCCAGCAGCCAAGATAGCGGACTAGACAATGAGCAGTTCTTC. Translation gives CASSQDSGLDNEQFF.

J is TRBJ2-7 and V is TRBV15, with a possible D match to TRBD2 (6 bases). Trimming pared 0 bases from V and 9 bases from J, leaving 18 bases between. Germline lookup yields CDR1 LNHNV and CDR2 YYDKDF (reference sequence). This CDR3 spans 15 amino acids. The CDR3 is CATSRDTGRGSVQYF. CDR3 in DNA: TGTGCCACCAGCAGAGATACGGGGCGGGGATCAGTGCAGTACTTC.

The rearrangement uses TRBV6-5 and TRBJ2-3, with D possibly being TRBD1 (5 bases). Trimming removed 5 bases at V and 3 bases at J, with 12 bases between. Germline lookup yields CDR1 MNHEY and CDR2 SVGAGI. This CDR3 has 14 residues. As DNA, the CDR3 is TGTGCCAGCAGTCCAGGGTTGGGGACAGATACGCAGTATTTT. Protein product: CASSPGLGTDTQYF.